What follows are 10 T cell receptor beta chains derived from one specimen sequenced in a study of human T cells and chemical hapten exposure. Time point indicated: patch test 1, 2 weeks after DPC sensitization. The sample's treatment: therapeutic diphenylcyclopropenone sensitization with weekly scalp DPC. Each CDR3 protein gets one entry after TCRdb re-called the RACE reads with MiXCR. This repertoire shows nearly 350,000 distinct CDR3 sequences, around 7% found once; its top ten account for roughly 7.9%. The sample in question was whole blood, obtained in connection with sensitization to the hapten diphenylcyclopropenone (DPC). Receptor source: a woman younger than 35 with alopecia areata. Some clones in this sample may be carry-over from other donors' samples.

This clonotype was found many times. The chain joins TRBV4-1 to TRBJ2-3; 11 bases map to TRBD2. The CDR3 consists of 16 residues. Trimming removed 0 bases from V and 7 bases from J; junction bases left unmatched: 6. CDR1 and CDR2 (germline): MGHRA, YSYEKL. Here the CDR3 reads CASSQDVSGGANTQYF. CDR3 bases: TGCGCCAGCAGCCAAGATGTTAGCGGGGGGGCAAATACGCAGTATTTT.

The rearrangement joins TRBV5-1 to TRBJ2-3; D could derive from TRBD1 or TRBD2 (5 bases each). From germline, CDR1 is SGHRS and CDR2 YFSETQ. V was pared by 9 bases and J by 0 bases, with 17 bases between. The CDR3 covers 15 residues. The chain's CDR3 is CATHSGTGSTDTQYF. CDR3 sequence (DNA): TGCGCCACCCATTCCGGGACGGGGAGCACAGATACGCAGTATTTT. Combining the CDR3 with reference TRBV5-1 and TRBJ2-3 gives the whole variable domain KAGVTQTPRYLIKTRGQQVTLSCSPISGHRSVSWYQQTPGQGLQFLFEYFSETQRNKGNFPGRFSGRQFSNSRSEMNVSTLELGDSALYLCATHSGTGSTDTQYFGPGTRLTVL.

This clonotype was seen ten or more times. This chain joins TRBV28 and TRBJ2-3, with 10 positions matching TRBD1. Germline CDR1 MDHEN, CDR2 SYDVKM. J lost 7 bases, V lost 5 bases, and 6 bases had no gene match. This CDR3 is 14 amino acids long. The CDR3, as DNA: TGTGCCAGCAGTAGGACAGGGGGGATGAATACGCAGTATTTT. Amino acids: CASSRTGGMNTQYF.

Remarks on this clonotype: A junction end diverges from the germline sequence, so it may reflect a read error. The chain links TRBV10-3 to TRBJ1-1; a possible D gene is TRBD1 (6 bases). The germline gives CDR1 ENHRY, CDR2 SYGVKD. The CDR3 sequence is 15 residues long. The CDR3 DNA follows: TGTGCCATCAGTGAGTCCCAGGGTTGGGACACTGAAGCTTCCTTT. Translated, it gives CAISESQGWDTEASF.

There are many counts of this clonotype. V usage is TRBV15 and J usage is TRBJ2-3; D is uncertain. From germline, CDR1 is LNHNV and CDR2 YYDKDF (reference sequence). V gave up 1 base and J gave up 6 bases, with 5 bases separating them. The CDR3 length is 12 residues. The CDR3 region has the DNA TGTGCCACCAGCAGAGCGGCGGATACGCAGTATTTT. Translating gives CATSRAADTQYF.

This clonotype was recorded many times. The genes are TRBV3-1 and TRBJ2-3, with TRBD1 as a possible D gene (5 bases). CDR3 length: 17 residues. Trimming shortened V by 6 bases and J by 4 bases, and 23 bases separated the two germline ends. The germline V gene has CDR1 LGHDT and CDR2 YNNKEL (reference sequence). In DNA form, the CDR3 reads TGTGCCAGCAGTAGTTCCTCCGGTTGGACAAACGCAGATACGCAGTATTTT. The encoded protein is CASSSSSGWTNADTQYF.

This clonotype has more than one count but fewer than ten. V and J are TRBV5-5 and TRBJ2-6; D not resolved. The germline V gene encodes CDR1 SGHKS and CDR2 YYEKEE (reference sequence). Trimming stripped 0 bases from V and 4 bases from J, with 5 bases between. This CDR3 has 14 residues. The CDR3 here is CASSLAGGANVLTF. The CDR3 coding sequence is TGTGCCAGCAGCTTGGCCGGCGGGGCCAACGTCCTGACTTTC.

The rearrangement links TRBV7-2 to TRBJ1-2; D unclear. CDR3 length: 11 residues. V lost 0 bases and J 8 bases, leaving 4 bases between the germline ends. The germline gives CDR1 SGHTA, CDR2 FQGNSA. CDR3: CASSLARGYTF. The CDR3 nucleotides are TGTGCCAGCAGCTTAGCGCGCGGCTACACCTTC.

The rearrangement links TRBV27 to TRBJ1-2; unclear D gene. V was clipped by 3 bases and J by 4 bases, with 9 bases between them. This CDR3 is built from 13 residues. Germline CDR1 is MNHEY and CDR2 is SMNVEV (reference sequence). The CDR3 DNA is TGTGCCAGCAGTTTGTCGCCGCTCTATGGCTACACCTTC. Protein product: CASSLSPLYGYTF.

This clonotype has more than one count but fewer than ten. This chain links TRBV11-1 with TRBJ1-6; D gene uncertain. Between the trimmed V and J ends, which lost 3 bases and 9 bases, there was a span of 9 bases. The CDR3 is made up of 13 amino acids. Germline V gene sequence: CDR1 SGHAT, CDR2 FQDESV (reference sequence). This CDR3 is CASSLLRSSPLHF. DNA for the CDR3: TGTGCCAGCAGCTTGTTACGGAGTTCACCCCTCCACTTT.